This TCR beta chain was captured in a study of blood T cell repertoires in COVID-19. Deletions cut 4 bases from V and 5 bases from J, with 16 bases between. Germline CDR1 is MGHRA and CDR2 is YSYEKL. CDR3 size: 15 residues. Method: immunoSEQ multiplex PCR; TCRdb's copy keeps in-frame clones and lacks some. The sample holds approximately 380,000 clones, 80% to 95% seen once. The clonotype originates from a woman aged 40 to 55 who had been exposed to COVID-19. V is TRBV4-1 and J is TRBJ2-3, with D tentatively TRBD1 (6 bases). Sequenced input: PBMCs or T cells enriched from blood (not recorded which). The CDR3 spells CASSRNSAGVDTQYF. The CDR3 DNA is TGCGCCAGCAGCCGAAATTCCGCAGGGGTAGATACGCAGTATTTT.